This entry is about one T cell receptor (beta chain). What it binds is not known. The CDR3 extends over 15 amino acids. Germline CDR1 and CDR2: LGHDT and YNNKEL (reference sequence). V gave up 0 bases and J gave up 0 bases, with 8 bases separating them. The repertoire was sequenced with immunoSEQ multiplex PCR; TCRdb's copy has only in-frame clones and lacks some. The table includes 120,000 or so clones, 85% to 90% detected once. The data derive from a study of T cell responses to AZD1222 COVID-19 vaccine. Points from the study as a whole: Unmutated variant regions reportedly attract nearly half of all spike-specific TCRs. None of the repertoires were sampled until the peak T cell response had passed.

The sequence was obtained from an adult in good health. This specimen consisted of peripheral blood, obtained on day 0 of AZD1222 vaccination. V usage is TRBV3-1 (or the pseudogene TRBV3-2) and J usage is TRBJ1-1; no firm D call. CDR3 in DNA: TGTGCCAGCAGCCAAGAAAGCGGCGTGAACACTGAAGCTTTCTTT. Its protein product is CASSQESGVNTEAFF.